A single TCR beta chain is shown here with its context. Its antigen is not identified. Then a second PCR, running roughly 7 to 11 cycles, was carried out with a sample-barcoded 5' primer and a J-beta primer mix. A template-switch adaptor containing 12 random nucleotides labeled each cDNA molecule. MiXCR was run by TCRdb on the 5' RACE reads, yielding one entry per CDR3 protein. The table has 630,000 or so distinct CDR3 sequences, roughly 31% seen once. This sample was taken from a study of blood T cells in healthy people across ages. In germline, CDR1 is SGHTA, CDR2 FQGTGA. The CDR3 consists of 13 residues. Trimming removed 5 bases from V and 6 bases from J, with 13 bases in between. Study-wide points: Roughly linear declines in TCR beta diversity per million T cells occurred with age. Both higher diversity and more naive CD4+ cells marked long-lived donors when set against aged donors.

V is TRBV7-3 and J is TRBJ1-1; D unclear. This receptor was identified in a woman older than 75 in good health. Sequencing was carried out using blood. CDR3 protein: CASSREVRAEAFF. As DNA, the CDR3 is TGTGCCAGCAGCCGCGAGGTGAGGGCTGAAGCTTTCTTT.